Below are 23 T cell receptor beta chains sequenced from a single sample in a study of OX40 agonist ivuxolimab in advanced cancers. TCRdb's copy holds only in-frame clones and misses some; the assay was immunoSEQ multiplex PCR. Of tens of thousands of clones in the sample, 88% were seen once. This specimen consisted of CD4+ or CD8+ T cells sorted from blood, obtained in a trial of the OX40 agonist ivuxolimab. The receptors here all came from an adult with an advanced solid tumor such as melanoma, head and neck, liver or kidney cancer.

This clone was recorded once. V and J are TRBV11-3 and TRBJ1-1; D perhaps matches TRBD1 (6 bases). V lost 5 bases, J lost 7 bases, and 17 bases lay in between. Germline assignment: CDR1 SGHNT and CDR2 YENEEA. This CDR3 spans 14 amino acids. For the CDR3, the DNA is TGTGCCAGCAGCCCCACGTCGGGGGCCGGTGAAGCTTTCTTT. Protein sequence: CASSPTSGAGEAFF.

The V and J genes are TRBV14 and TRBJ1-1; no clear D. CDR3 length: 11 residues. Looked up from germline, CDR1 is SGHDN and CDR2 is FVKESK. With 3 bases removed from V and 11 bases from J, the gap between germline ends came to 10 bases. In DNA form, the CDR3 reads TGTGCCAGCAGCCAGGGGTTGGAGGCTTTCTTT. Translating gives CASSQGLEAFF.

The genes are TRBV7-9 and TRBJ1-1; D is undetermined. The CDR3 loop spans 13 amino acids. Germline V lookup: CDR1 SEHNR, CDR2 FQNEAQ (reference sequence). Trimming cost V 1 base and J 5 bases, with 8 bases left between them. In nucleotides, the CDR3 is TGTGCCAGCAGCTTAGGGGTAGAAACTGAAGCTTTCTTT. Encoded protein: CASSLGVETEAFF.

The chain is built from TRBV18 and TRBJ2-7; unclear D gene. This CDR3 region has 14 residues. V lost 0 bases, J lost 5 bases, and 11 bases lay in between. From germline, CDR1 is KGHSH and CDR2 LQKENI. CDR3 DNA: TGTGCCAGCTCACCACCGGTAGAGGTTAACGAGCAGTACTTC. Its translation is CASSPPVEVNEQYF.

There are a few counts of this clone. In DNA form, the CDR3 reads TGTGCCATCAGTGACCCAAGGACCTATGGCTACACCTTC. It codes for CAISDPRTYGYTF. This chain joins TRBV10-3 and TRBJ1-2; D is ambiguous. Trimming cost V 3 bases and J 4 bases, with 9 bases left between them. The CDR3 covers 13 residues. CDR1 and CDR2 from the germline V gene are ENHRY and SYGVKD.

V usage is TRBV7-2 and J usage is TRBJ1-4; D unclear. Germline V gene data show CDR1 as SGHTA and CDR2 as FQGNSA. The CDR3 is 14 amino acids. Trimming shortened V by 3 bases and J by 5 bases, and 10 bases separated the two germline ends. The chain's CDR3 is CASSFNGPNEKLFF. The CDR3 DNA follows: TGTGCCAGCAGCTTCAACGGCCCCAATGAAAAACTGTTTTTT.

As DNA, the CDR3 is TGTGCCAGCTGGGCAGGGTTCAATGAGCAGTTCTTC. Its protein is CASWAGFNEQFF. V is TRBV21-1 and J is TRBJ2-1; the table names TRBD1, a call not compared with the DNA. TRBV21-1 is termed a pseudogene. The CDR3 covers 12 residues.

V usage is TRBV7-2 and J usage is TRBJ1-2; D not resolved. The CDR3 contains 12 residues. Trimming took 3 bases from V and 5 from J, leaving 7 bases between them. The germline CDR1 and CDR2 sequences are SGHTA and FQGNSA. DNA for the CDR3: TGTGCCAGCAGCTTTAACAATTATGGCTACACCTTC. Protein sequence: CASSFNNYGYTF.

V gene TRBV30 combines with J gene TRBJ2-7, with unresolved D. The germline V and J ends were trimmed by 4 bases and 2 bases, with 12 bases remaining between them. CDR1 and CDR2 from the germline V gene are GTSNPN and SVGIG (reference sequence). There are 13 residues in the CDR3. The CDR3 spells CAWTSYVTYEQYF. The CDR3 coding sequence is TGTGCCTGGACTTCATATGTCACCTACGAGCAGTACTTC.

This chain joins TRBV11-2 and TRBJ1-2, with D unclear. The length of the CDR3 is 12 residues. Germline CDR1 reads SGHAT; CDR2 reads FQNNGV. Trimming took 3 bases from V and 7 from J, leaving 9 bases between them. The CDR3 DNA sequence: TGTGCCAGCAGCTTTGTTGGTGGTGGCTACACCTTC. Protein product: CASSFVGGGYTF.

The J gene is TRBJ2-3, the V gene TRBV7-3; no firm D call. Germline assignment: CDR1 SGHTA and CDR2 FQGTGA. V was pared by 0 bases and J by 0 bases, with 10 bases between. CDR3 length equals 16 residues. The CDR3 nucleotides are TGTGCCAGCAGCTTAACGGGCGGAGCAAGCACAGATACGCAGTATTTT. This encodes CASSLTGGASTDTQYF.

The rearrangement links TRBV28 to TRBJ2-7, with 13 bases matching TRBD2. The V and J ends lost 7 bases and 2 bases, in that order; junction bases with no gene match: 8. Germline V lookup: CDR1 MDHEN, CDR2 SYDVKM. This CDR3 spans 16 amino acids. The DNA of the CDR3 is TGTGCCAGCAACCTACAAGGACTAGCGGGGGCCTACGAGCAGTACTTC. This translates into CASNLQGLAGAYEQYF.

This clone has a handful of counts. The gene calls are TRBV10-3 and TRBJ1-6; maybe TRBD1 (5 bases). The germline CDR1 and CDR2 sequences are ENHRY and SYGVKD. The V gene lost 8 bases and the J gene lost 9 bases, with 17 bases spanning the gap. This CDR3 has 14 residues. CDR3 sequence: CAIWQGAGGSPLHF. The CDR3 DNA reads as TGTGCCATCTGGCAGGGCGCCGGGGGTTCACCCCTCCACTTT.

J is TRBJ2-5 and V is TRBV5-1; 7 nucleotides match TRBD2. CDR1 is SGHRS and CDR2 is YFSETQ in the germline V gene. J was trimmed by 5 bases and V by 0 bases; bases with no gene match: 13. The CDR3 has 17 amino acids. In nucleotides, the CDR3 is TGCGCCAGCAGCTTGGTCATCGGTGGCGGGAGCGGCGAGACCCAGTACTTC. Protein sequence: CASSLVIGGGSGETQYF.

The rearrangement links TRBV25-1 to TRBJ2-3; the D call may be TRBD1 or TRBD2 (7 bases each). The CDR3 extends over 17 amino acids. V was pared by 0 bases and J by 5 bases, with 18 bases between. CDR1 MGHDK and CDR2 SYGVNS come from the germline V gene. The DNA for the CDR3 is TGTGCCAGCAGTGAATATGGTATGACAGGGAGGGGAGATACGCAGTATTTT. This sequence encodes CASSEYGMTGRGDTQYF.

The CDR3 DNA sequence: TGTGCCAGCACACTAAATCCTCAGGGTGAGCAGTTCTTC. It is translated as CASTLNPQGEQFF. This sequence joins TRBV7-8 and TRBJ2-1, with a possible D match to TRBD1 (5 bases). CDR3 length: 13 amino acids. V was clipped by 7 bases and J by 9 bases, with 16 bases between them. Germline CDR1 reads SGHVS; CDR2 reads FQNEAQ.

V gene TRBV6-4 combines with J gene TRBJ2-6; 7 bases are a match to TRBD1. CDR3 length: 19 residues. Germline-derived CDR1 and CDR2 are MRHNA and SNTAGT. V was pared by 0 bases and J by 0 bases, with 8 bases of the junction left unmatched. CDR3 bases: TGTGCCAGCAGTGACTCGACTTTCAGGGGGAGCTCTGGGGCCAACGTCCTGACTTTC. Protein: CASSDSTFRGSSGANVLTF.

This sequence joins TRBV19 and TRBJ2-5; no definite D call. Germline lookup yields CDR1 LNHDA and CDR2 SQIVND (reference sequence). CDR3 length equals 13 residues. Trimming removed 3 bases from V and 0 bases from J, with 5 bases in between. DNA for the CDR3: TGTGCCAGTAGTATGGGGAACCAAGAGACCCAGTACTTC. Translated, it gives CASSMGNQETQYF. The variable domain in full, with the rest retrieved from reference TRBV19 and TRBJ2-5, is DGGITQSPKYLFRKEGQNVTLSCEQNLNHDAMYWYRQDPGQGLRLIYYSQIVNDFQKGDIAEGYSVSREKKESFPLTVTSAQKNPTAFYLCASSMGNQETQYFGPGTRLLVL.

The CDR3 region is CASRPRQDNEQFF. CDR3 sequence (DNA): TGTGCCAGCAGACCTCGACAGGACAATGAGCAGTTCTTC. The chain combines TRBV6-5 with TRBJ2-1; D might be TRBD1 (6 bases). Germline V gene data show CDR1 as MNHEY and CDR2 as SVGAGI. V dropped 6 bases and J dropped 5 bases, with 11 bases sitting between them. There are 13 residues in the CDR3.

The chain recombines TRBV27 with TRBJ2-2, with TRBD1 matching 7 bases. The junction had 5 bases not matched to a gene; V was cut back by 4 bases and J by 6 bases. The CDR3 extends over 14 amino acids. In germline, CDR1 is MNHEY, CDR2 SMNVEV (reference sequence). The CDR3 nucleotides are TGTGCCAGCAGTTCACCGAGGGGGCCCGGGGAGCTGTTTTTT. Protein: CASSSPRGPGELFF.

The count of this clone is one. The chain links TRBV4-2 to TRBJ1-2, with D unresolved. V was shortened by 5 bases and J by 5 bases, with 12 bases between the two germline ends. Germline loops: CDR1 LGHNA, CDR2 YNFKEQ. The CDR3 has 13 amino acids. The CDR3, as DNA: TGTGCCAGCAGCTGGCTCGGGAGTTATGGCTACACCTTC. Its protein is CASSWLGSYGYTF.

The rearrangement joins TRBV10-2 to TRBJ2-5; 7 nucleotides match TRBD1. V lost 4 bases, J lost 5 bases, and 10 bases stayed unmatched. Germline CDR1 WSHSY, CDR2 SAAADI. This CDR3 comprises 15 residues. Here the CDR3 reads CASSAGTATGETQYF. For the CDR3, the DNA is TGCGCCAGCAGTGCCGGGACAGCTACGGGGGAGACCCAGTACTTC.

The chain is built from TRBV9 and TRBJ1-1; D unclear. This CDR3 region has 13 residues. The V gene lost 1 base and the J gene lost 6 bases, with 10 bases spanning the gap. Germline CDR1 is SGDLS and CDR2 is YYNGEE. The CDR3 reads CASSVIGRPEAFF. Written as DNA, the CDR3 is TGTGCCAGCAGCGTAATAGGTCGCCCTGAAGCTTTCTTT.